This TCR beta chain appears in the sequencing data of a study of metastatic and nonmetastatic thyroid tumors. Among the patients, none had received any treatment before thyroid surgery. TCRdb used MiXCR to call clones anew from the PCR reads. The sample records approximately 16,000 clones, around 31% being singletons. V gave up 0 bases and J gave up 0 bases, with 12 bases separating them. The germline V gene has CDR1 DFQATT and CDR2 SNEGSKA (reference sequence). The CDR3 has 16 residues. The source material was tumor tissue. The clonotype comes from a male donor with papillary thyroid cancer or a benign thyroid nodule (not recorded which). Some clones in this sample may be carry-over from other donors' samples. This chain uses TRBV20-1 with TRBJ1-5; D uncertain. CDR3 in amino acids: CSARDSLRLSNQPQHF. CDR3 DNA sequence: TGCAGTGCTAGAGATTCGTTAAGACTTAGCAATCAGCCCCAGCATTTT.